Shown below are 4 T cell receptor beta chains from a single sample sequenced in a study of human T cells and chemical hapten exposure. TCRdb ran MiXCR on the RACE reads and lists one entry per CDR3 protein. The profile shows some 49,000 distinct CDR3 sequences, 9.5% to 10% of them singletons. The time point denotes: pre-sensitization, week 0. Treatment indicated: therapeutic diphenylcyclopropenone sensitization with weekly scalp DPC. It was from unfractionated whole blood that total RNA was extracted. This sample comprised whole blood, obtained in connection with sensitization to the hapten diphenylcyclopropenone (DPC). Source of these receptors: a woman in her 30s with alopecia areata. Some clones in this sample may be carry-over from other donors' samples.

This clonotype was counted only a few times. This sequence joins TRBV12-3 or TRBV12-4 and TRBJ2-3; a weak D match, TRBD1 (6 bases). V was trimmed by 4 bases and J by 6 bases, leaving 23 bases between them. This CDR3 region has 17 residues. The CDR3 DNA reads TGTGCCAGCAGTTCGGACAGAAGGGTGTCGTATTCGGATACGCAGTATTTT. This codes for CASSSDRRVSYSDTQYF.

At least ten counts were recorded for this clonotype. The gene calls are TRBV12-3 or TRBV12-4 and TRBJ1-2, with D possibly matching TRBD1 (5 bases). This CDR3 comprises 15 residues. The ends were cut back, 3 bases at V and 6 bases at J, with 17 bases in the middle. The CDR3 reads CASSLAGQIMDGYTF. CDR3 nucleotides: TGTGCCAGCAGTTTGGCTGGACAAATAATGGATGGCTACACCTTC.

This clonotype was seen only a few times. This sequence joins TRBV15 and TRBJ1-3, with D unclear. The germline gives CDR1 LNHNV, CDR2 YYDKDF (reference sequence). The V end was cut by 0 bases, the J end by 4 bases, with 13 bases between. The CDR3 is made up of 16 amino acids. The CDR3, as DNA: TGTGCCACCAGCAGAGATAGGTGGGGTTCAGGAAACACCATATATTTT. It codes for CATSRDRWGSGNTIYF.

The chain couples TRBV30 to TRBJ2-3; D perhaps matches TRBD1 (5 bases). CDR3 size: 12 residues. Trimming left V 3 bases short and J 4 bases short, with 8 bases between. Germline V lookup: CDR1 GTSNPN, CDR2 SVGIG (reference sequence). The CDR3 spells CAWSRVSDTQYF. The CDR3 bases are TGTGCCTGGAGCAGGGTTTCAGATACGCAGTATTTT. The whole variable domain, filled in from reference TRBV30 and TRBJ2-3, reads SQTIHQWPATLVQPVGSPLSLECTVEGTSNPNLYWYRQAAGRGLQLLFYSVGIGQISSEVPQNLSASRPQDRQFILSSKKLLLSDSGFYLCAWSRVSDTQYFGPGTRLTVL.